This is a list of T cell receptor beta chains from one sample in a study of T cells in localized non-small cell lung cancer. Assay: immunoSEQ multiplex PCR; the TCRdb copy retains only in-frame clones and omits some. This sample has some 66,000 clones, with almost 85% found just once. The material was peripheral blood, obtained before any cancer treatment. All receptors come from a female donor at least 60 years old with stage I lung adenocarcinoma. CDR3s include the opening cysteine and the closing phenylalanine or tryptophan. The D gene is left open where the match is weak. Clone size is stated in some rows and not others, as once, few, many or a class when expanded.

CDR3aa: CASSYSIAKNIQYF
v_gene: TRBV6-5
d_gene: .
len: 14
j_gene: TRBJ2-4
abundance: .

CDR3aa: CASSLPAGGPVNEQYF
v_gene: TRBV5-4
d_gene: TRBD2
len: 16
j_gene: TRBJ2-7
abundance: .

CDR3aa: CASSLAGPYEQYF
v_gene: TRBV5-1
d_gene: .
len: 13
j_gene: TRBJ2-7
abundance: .

CDR3aa: CASSLAPGEPYEQYF
v_gene: TRBV7-9
d_gene: .
len: 15
j_gene: TRBJ2-7
abundance: .

CDR3aa: CASSFIAGGTYGYTF
v_gene: TRBV19
d_gene: .
len: 15
j_gene: TRBJ1-2
abundance: .

CDR3aa: CASSPQRGGELFF
v_gene: TRBV7-7
d_gene: .
len: 13
j_gene: TRBJ2-2
abundance: few

CDR3aa: CAISVPRGPTYEQYF
v_gene: TRBV10-3
d_gene: .
len: 15
j_gene: TRBJ2-7
abundance: .

CDR3aa: CASSLKWWGDDIEAFF
v_gene: TRBV27
d_gene: .
len: 16
j_gene: TRBJ1-1
abundance: once

CDR3aa: CASSYSFGTNTDTQYF
v_gene: TRBV6-5
d_gene: .
len: 16
j_gene: TRBJ2-3
abundance: .

CDR3aa: CASSLGLAGVADTQYF
v_gene: TRBV13
d_gene: TRBD2
len: 16
j_gene: TRBJ2-3
abundance: .

CDR3aa: CASSQKGGSGEQFF
v_gene: TRBV6-1
d_gene: .
len: 14
j_gene: TRBJ2-1
abundance: .

CDR3aa: CASSPWTANTGELFF
v_gene: TRBV5-5
d_gene: .
len: 15
j_gene: TRBJ2-2
abundance: .

CDR3aa: CASTSATNEKLFF
v_gene: TRBV28
d_gene: .
len: 13
j_gene: TRBJ1-4
abundance: .

CDR3aa: CASRDKANGTEAFF
v_gene: TRBV19
d_gene: .
len: 14
j_gene: TRBJ1-1
abundance: .

CDR3aa: CASSTGPSTDTQYF
v_gene: TRBV19
d_gene: .
len: 14
j_gene: TRBJ2-3
abundance: .

CDR3aa: CSVGDRGPGELFF
v_gene: TRBV29-1
d_gene: TRBD1
len: 13
j_gene: TRBJ2-2
abundance: .

CDR3aa: CASSWTILAGGTDTQYF
v_gene: TRBV5-1
d_gene: TRBD2
len: 17
j_gene: TRBJ2-3
abundance: .

CDR3aa: CASMKGVRTNEKLFF
v_gene: TRBV19
d_gene: .
len: 15
j_gene: TRBJ1-4
abundance: once

CDR3aa: CSVKGDDRASLETQYF
v_gene: TRBV29-1
d_gene: TRBD1
len: 16
j_gene: TRBJ2-5
abundance: few

CDR3aa: CASSLNSPAGIVNTEAFF
v_gene: TRBV4-2
d_gene: .
len: 18
j_gene: TRBJ1-1
abundance: .

CDR3aa: CASRGQGAGETQYF
v_gene: TRBV19
d_gene: TRBD1
len: 14
j_gene: TRBJ2-5
abundance: .

CDR3aa: CASSRAGTGGSPLHF
v_gene: TRBV16
d_gene: TRBD1
len: 15
j_gene: TRBJ1-6
abundance: .

CDR3aa: CASRTGTVFFPQHF
v_gene: TRBV19
d_gene: TRBD1
len: 14
j_gene: TRBJ1-5
abundance: .

CDR3aa: CASSLARIQETQYF
v_gene: TRBV7-2
d_gene: .
len: 14
j_gene: TRBJ2-5
abundance: .

CDR3aa: CASSVAASGRAGSNEQFF
v_gene: TRBV9
d_gene: TRBD2
len: 18
j_gene: TRBJ2-1
abundance: .

CDR3aa: CSAGTPDSTDTQYF
v_gene: TRBV29-1
d_gene: .
len: 14
j_gene: TRBJ2-3
abundance: once

CDR3aa: CASSQFPGNNQPQHF
v_gene: TRBV4-2
d_gene: .
len: 15
j_gene: TRBJ1-5
abundance: .

CDR3aa: CSAQRGLAAYNEQFF
v_gene: TRBV29-1
d_gene: TRBD2
len: 15
j_gene: TRBJ2-1
abundance: .

CDR3aa: CASSPTLSGTGYNEQYF
v_gene: TRBV21-1
d_gene: .
len: 17
j_gene: TRBJ2-7
abundance: .

CDR3aa: CASSLGQAYTDTQYF
v_gene: TRBV7-3
d_gene: .
len: 15
j_gene: TRBJ2-3
abundance: .

CDR3aa: CASSSTFTDTQYF
v_gene: TRBV5-6
d_gene: .
len: 13
j_gene: TRBJ2-3
abundance: .

CDR3aa: CASSVRGSGTDTQYF
v_gene: TRBV2
d_gene: .
len: 15
j_gene: TRBJ2-3
abundance: .

CDR3aa: CAWSSRQYGYTF
v_gene: TRBV30
d_gene: .
len: 12
j_gene: TRBJ1-2
abundance: few

CDR3aa: CASSVGTGGMGYGYTF
v_gene: TRBV9
d_gene: TRBD1
len: 16
j_gene: TRBJ1-2
abundance: .

CDR3aa: CASSLEIVNEQFF
v_gene: TRBV18
d_gene: .
len: 13
j_gene: TRBJ2-1
abundance: .

CDR3aa: CASSLLPSGANVLTF
v_gene: TRBV7-3
d_gene: .
len: 15
j_gene: TRBJ2-6
abundance: .

CDR3aa: CASSLYPPGRGDTGELFF
v_gene: TRBV7-3
d_gene: .
len: 18
j_gene: TRBJ2-2
abundance: .

CDR3aa: CASSHMSGSFTGELFF
v_gene: TRBV19
d_gene: TRBD2
len: 16
j_gene: TRBJ2-2
abundance: .

CDR3aa: CATSNRVSNYGYTF
v_gene: TRBV15
d_gene: .
len: 14
j_gene: TRBJ1-2
abundance: .

CDR3aa: CASRADSYEQYF
v_gene: TRBV2
d_gene: .
len: 12
j_gene: TRBJ2-7
abundance: .

CDR3aa: CASSDPGTGAETQYF
v_gene: TRBV10-1
d_gene: TRBD1
len: 15
j_gene: TRBJ2-5
abundance: .

CDR3aa: CASSRVRAGELFF
v_gene: TRBV11-3
d_gene: .
len: 13
j_gene: TRBJ2-2
abundance: .

CDR3aa: CASSQVPFIGEGASSVKSPLHF
v_gene: TRBV4-1
d_gene: TRBD1
len: 22
j_gene: TRBJ1-6
abundance: .

CDR3aa: CASIQMGLSTDTQYF
v_gene: TRBV7-4
d_gene: .
len: 15
j_gene: TRBJ2-3
abundance: few

CDR3aa: CASSLLWDNEQFF
v_gene: TRBV5-6
d_gene: .
len: 13
j_gene: TRBJ2-1
abundance: .